The rows below give T cell receptor beta chains drawn from one sample of a study of early T cells in non-severe SARS-CoV-2 infection. MiXCR, run by TCRdb on the 5' RACE reads, gives a single entry per CDR3 protein. This sample has 70,000 to 80,000 distinct CDR3 sequences, with roughly 12% found just once. The material sequenced was whole blood, taken at baseline. These TCRs come from an adult who was a healthcare worker with PCR-confirmed SARS-CoV-2 infection or an uninfected control (not recorded which). The CDR3 runs from the conserved cysteine through the conserved F or W. A D gene is named only where the DNA matches it firmly. Some rows mark clone size as missing; the rest say once, few, many or name a class of expanded clone.

V	size	J	D	CDR3	DNA
TRBV10-2	many	TRBJ1-1	.	CASSDGQTMNTEAFF	TGCGCCAGCAGTGATGGGCAGACTATGAACACTGAAGCTTTCTTT
TRBV28	few	TRBJ2-7	.	CASSYVHEQYF	TGTGCCAGCAGTTATGTCCACGAGCAGTACTTC
TRBV4-2	many	TRBJ1-4	.	CASSQEQGEKLFF	TGTGCCAGCAGCCAAGAGCAGGGTGAAAAACTGTTTTTT
TRBV28	few	TRBJ2-7	.	CASSLHGYYEQYF	TGTGCCAGCAGTCTGCACGGTTACTACGAGCAGTACTTC
TRBV4-1	many	TRBJ1-4	.	CASSPNPRGNEKLFF	TGCGCCAGCAGCCCTAACCCCAGGGGTAATGAAAAACTGTTTTTT
TRBV6-5	.	TRBJ1-1	.	CASSQGRDTEAFF	TGTGCCAGCAGTCAGGGGCGGGACACTGAAGCTTTCTTT
TRBV5-6	few	TRBJ1-4	.	CASRLQGGTNEKLFF	TGTGCCAGCAGGTTACAGGGAGGAACTAATGAAAAACTGTTTTTT
TRBV11-2	few	TRBJ2-3	TRBD1	CASSSPDRSTDTQYF	TGTGCCAGCAGCTCTCCGGACAGGAGCACAGATACGCAGTATTTT
TRBV12-3/TRBV12-4	many	TRBJ1-5	.	CASNPQGNQPQHF	TGTGCCAGCAATCCCCAGGGGAATCAGCCCCAGCATTTT
TRBV29-1	.	TRBJ2-1	.	CSVEGEVSYNEQFF	TGCAGCGTTGAAGGGGAGGTCTCCTACAATGAGCAGTTCTTC
TRBV10-2	many	TRBJ2-2	.	CASSSTGPPYTGELFF	TGCGCCAGTAGTAGTACGGGACCTCCGTACACCGGGGAGCTGTTTTTT
TRBV29-1	few	TRBJ2-7	TRBD1	CSVGGQGNYEQYF	TGCAGCGTTGGGGGACAGGGAAACTACGAGCAGTACTTC
TRBV7-3	.	TRBJ2-1	.	CASSLMVGPQFF	TGTGCCAGCAGCTTAATGGTCGGCCCCCAGTTCTTC
TRBV6-5	.	TRBJ2-7	.	CASSHRDEQYF	TGTGCCAGCAGTCACCGGGACGAGCAGTACTTC
TRBV6-2/TRBV6-3	.	TRBJ1-6	.	CASRNRRDGYNSPLHF	TGTGCCAGCAGGAACCGAAGGGACGGCTATAATTCACCCCTCCACTTT
TRBV6-2/TRBV6-3	.	TRBJ1-1	.	CASSYGFRTEAFF	TGTGCCAGCAGTTATGGTTTCCGGACTGAAGCTTTCTTT
TRBV4-1	.	TRBJ2-1	.	CASSPFHYRDRYNEQFF	TGCGCCAGCAGTCCCTTCCATTACCGCGACAGGTACAATGAGCAGTTCTTC
TRBV2	.	TRBJ2-3	.	CAPGFAGAPTDTQYF	TGTGCCCCGGGATTTGCGGGGGCCCCCACAGATACGCAGTATTTT
TRBV7-9	.	TRBJ2-1	TRBD2	CASSIAGGPDAEQFF	TGTGCCAGCAGCATAGCGGGGGGGCCCGACGCTGAGCAGTTCTTC
TRBV7-9	many	TRBJ2-7	TRBD1	CASSPDRGFAYEQYF	TGTGCCAGCAGCCCCGACAGGGGATTTGCCTACGAGCAGTACTTC
TRBV4-2	.	TRBJ1-3	.	CASSQNRELVTGNTIYF	TGTGCCAGCAGCCAGAACAGGGAATTGGTGACTGGAAACACCATATATTTT
TRBV20-1	many	TRBJ1-2	.	CSGRQDPYGYTF	TGCAGTGGACGACAGGACCCTTATGGCTACACCTTC
TRBV28	few	TRBJ1-6	.	CASSLNEGNNSPLHF	TGTGCCAGCAGTTTGAACGAGGGGAATAATTCACCCCTCCACTTT
TRBV7-2	.	TRBJ1-2	.	CASSQWGSYGYTF	TGTGCCAGCAGCCAATGGGGTTCCTATGGCTACACCTTC
TRBV12-3/TRBV12-4	many	TRBJ1-2	.	CASRPDSPYGYTF	TGTGCCAGCAGACCAGACAGCCCCTATGGCTACACCTTC
TRBV29-1	.	TRBJ1-1	TRBD1	CSVETGLTEAFF	TGCAGCGTGGAGACAGGGCTGACTGAAGCTTTCTTT
TRBV7-9	few	TRBJ2-5	TRBD1	CASSPGGEETQYF	TGTGCCAGCAGCCCAGGGGGAGAAGAGACCCAGTACTTC
TRBV27	many	TRBJ1-1	TRBD1	CASSFGTGREAFF	TGTGCCAGCAGTTTCGGGACAGGGCGTGAAGCTTTCTTT
TRBV24-1	.	TRBJ1-2	TRBD1	CATSDSRTGYGYTF	TGTGCCACCAGTGATTCCCGGACAGGGTATGGCTACACCTTC
TRBV7-9	few	TRBJ2-3	.	CASSFPGIRDTQYF	TGTGCCAGCAGCTTCCCAGGGATCCGAGATACGCAGTATTTT
TRBV29-1	.	TRBJ2-3	.	CSVERTTDTQYF	TGCAGCGTTGAACGGACCACAGATACGCAGTATTTT
TRBV18	many	TRBJ1-1	.	CASSPQQGGTEAFF	TGTGCCAGCTCACCTCAACAGGGCGGCACTGAAGCTTTCTTT
TRBV6-5	few	TRBJ2-7	TRBD1	CASSYAGTGEHEQYF	TGTGCCAGCAGTTATGCCGGGACAGGGGAGCATGAGCAGTACTTC
TRBV14	.	TRBJ2-3	.	CASSQDRTITDTQYF	TGTGCCAGCAGCCAAGATAGGACGATCACAGATACGCAGTATTTT
TRBV3-1	many	TRBJ2-7	.	CASTAGQLYEQYF	TGTGCCAGCACCGCGGGACAGCTATACGAGCAGTACTTC
TRBV5-6	few	TRBJ2-7	.	CASNPGTDSYEQYF	TGTGCCAGCAACCCCGGGACGGACTCCTACGAGCAGTACTTC
TRBV18	few	TRBJ2-3	.	CASSPDRFTQYF	TGTGCCAGCTCACCGGACCGCTTTACGCAGTATTTT
TRBV20-1	many	TRBJ2-3	TRBD1	CSARSGQGRTDTQYF	TGCAGTGCTAGATCAGGACAGGGGCGCACAGATACGCAGTATTTT
TRBV5-1	once	TRBJ2-3	TRBD2	CASSSGLGYTYF	TGCGCCAGCAGCTCTGGACTAGGGTACACGTATTTT
TRBV20-1	few	TRBJ1-6	TRBD1	CSATPQTGPGISPLHF	TGCAGTGCTACCCCACAGACAGGGCCTGGGATCTCACCCCTCCACTTT
TRBV13	.	TRBJ2-3	TRBD1	CASSPRDSVSTDTQYF	TGTGCCAGCAGCCCCAGGGACAGCGTTAGCACAGATACGCAGTATTTT
TRBV6-6	.	TRBJ1-2	.	CASSRAAGDYGYTF	TGTGCCAGCAGTCGGGCTGCAGGGGACTATGGCTACACCTTC
TRBV6-5	.	TRBJ2-2	.	CASSYSRSPGELFF	TGTGCCAGCAGTTACTCCAGGTCCCCCGGGGAGCTGTTTTTT
TRBV7-9	.	TRBJ1-2	TRBD1	CASSSRGREGGHYGYTF	TGTGCCAGCAGCTCCAGGGGGCGAGAAGGGGGACACTATGGCTACACCTTC
TRBV10-1	.	TRBJ1-1	.	CASSDSAGHTEAFF	TGCGCCAGCAGTGATTCGGCGGGTCACACTGAAGCTTTCTTT
TRBV12-5	few	TRBJ2-5	TRBD1	CASGPGQKGQETQYF	TGTGCTAGTGGTCCGGGACAGAAAGGGCAAGAGACCCAGTACTTC
TRBV5-6	.	TRBJ2-7	.	CASSPQVGASSEQYF	TGTGCCAGCAGCCCCCAGGTTGGCGCTTCGTCCGAGCAGTACTTC
TRBV6-1	few	TRBJ2-6	.	CASRDRYQAGANVLTF	TGTGCCAGCAGAGACCGTTACCAAGCTGGGGCCAACGTCCTGACTTTC
TRBV9	.	TRBJ2-1	.	CASSVGTVDNEQFF	TGTGCCAGCAGCGTAGGGACAGTTGACAATGAGCAGTTCTTC
TRBV7-2	.	TRBJ2-7	.	CASSLGQGLYEQYF	TGTGCCAGCAGCTTAGGCCAAGGGCTGTACGAGCAGTACTTC